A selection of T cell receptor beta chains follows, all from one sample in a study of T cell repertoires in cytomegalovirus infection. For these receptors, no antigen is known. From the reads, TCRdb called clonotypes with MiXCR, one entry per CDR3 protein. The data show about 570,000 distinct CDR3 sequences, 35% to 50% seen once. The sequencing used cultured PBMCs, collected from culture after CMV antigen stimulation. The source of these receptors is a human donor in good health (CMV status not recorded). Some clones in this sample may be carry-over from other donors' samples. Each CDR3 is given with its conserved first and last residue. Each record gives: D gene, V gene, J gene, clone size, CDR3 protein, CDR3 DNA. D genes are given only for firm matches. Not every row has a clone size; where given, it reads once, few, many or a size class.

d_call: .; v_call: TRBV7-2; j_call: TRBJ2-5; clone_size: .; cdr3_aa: CASSLGVDFEETQYF; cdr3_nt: TGTGCCAGCAGCTTAGGGGTGGACTTCGAAGAGACCCAGTACTTC
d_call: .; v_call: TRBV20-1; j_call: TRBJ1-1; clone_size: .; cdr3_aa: CSARDPRGSGTEAFF; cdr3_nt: TGCAGTGCTAGAGATCCACGGGGGAGCGGCACTGAAGCTTTCTTT
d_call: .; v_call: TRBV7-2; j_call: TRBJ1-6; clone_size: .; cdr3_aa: CASSLNPGGSPLHF; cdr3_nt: TGTGCCAGCAGCTTAAACCCAGGCGGTTCACCCCTCCACTTT
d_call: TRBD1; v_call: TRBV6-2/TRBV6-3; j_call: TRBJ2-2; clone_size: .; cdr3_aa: CASSRHGTDTGELFF; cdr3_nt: TGTGCCAGCAGTCGACACGGGACAGACACCGGGGAGCTGTTTTTT
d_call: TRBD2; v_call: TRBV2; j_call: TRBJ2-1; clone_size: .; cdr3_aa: CASISGGAGEQFF; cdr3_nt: TGTGCCAGCATTAGCGGGGGAGCGGGTGAGCAGTTCTTC
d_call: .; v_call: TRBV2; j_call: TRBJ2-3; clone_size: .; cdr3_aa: CASSDQGAQYF; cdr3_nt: TGTGCCAGCAGTGATCAAGGGGCGCAGTATTTT
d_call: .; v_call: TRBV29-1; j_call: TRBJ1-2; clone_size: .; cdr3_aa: CSVRRLTERDGYTF; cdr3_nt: TGCAGCGTTCGACGACTGACAGAACGTGATGGCTACACCTTC
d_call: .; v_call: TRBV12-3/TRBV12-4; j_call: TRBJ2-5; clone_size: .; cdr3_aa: CASSSAGLPGETQYF; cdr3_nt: TGTGCCAGCAGTTCCGCCGGACTACCCGGGGAGACCCAGTACTTC
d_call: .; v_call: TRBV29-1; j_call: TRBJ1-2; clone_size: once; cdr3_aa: CSVTPNSRGGYTF; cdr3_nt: TGCAGCGTGACCCCGAACAGCCGCGGGGGCTACACCTTC
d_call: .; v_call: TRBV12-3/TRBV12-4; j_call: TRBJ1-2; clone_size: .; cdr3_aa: CASGSEGQEGGYTF; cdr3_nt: TGTGCCAGCGGGTCCGAGGGGCAGGAGGGGGGCTACACCTTC
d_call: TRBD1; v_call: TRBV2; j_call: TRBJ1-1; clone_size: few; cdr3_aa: CASSAGTGALTEAFF; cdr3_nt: TGTGCCAGCAGTGCCGGTACAGGGGCCCTCACTGAAGCTTTCTTT
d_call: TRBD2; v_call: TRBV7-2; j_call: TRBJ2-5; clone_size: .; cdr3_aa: CASSPKVVAGTRGLQETQYF; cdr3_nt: TGTGCCAGCAGCCCCAAGGTGGTAGCTGGGACTAGAGGGCTTCAAGAGACCCAGTACTTC
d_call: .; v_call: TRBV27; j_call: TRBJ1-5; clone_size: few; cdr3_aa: CASSLTPFNQPQHF; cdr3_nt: TGTGCCAGCAGTTTAACCCCCTTCAATCAGCCCCAGCATTTT
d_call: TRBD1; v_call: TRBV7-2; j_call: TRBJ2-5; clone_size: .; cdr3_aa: CASSQLTGAQETQYF; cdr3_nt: TGTGCCAGCAGCCAGTTAACAGGGGCCCAAGAGACCCAGTACTTC
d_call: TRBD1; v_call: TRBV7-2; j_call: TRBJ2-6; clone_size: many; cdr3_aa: CASRTGGRGLSGANVLTF; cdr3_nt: TGTGCCAGCAGGACAGGGGGCCGGGGACTCTCTGGGGCCAACGTCCTGACTTTC
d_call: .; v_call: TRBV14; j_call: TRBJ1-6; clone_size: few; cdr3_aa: CASSQDRTTSPLHF; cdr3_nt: TGTGCCAGCAGCCAAGACCGGACGACATCACCCCTCCACTTT
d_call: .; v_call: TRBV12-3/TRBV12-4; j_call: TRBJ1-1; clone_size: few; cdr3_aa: CASSLVQVNTEAFF; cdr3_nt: TGTGCCAGCAGTTTAGTACAAGTGAACACTGAAGCTTTCTTT
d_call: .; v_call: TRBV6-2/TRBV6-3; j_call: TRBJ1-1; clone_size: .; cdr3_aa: CATQPWGAKRPEAFF; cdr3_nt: TGTGCCACCCAGCCGTGGGGGGCCAAAAGGCCTGAAGCTTTCTTT
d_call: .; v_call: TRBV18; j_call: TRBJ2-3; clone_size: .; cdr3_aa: CASSSISGFTDTQYF; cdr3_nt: TGTGCCAGCTCCTCGATAAGTGGCTTCACAGATACGCAGTATTTT
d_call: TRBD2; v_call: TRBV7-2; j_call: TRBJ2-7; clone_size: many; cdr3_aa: CASTSGGRLYEQYF; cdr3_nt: TGTGCCAGCACCTCAGGCGGGAGGTTATACGAGCAGTACTTC
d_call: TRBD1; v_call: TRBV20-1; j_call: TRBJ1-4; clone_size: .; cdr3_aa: CSATDRGRWEKLFF; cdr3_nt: TGCAGTGCTACGGACAGGGGTCGATGGGAAAAACTGTTTTTT
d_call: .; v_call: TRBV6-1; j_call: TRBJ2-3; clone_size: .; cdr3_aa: CASSSPGVADTQYF; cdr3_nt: TGTGCCAGCAGTTCCCCGGGGGTGGCAGATACGCAGTATTTT
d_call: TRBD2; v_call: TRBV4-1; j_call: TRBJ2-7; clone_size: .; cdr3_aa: CASSQDQLAGGSYEQYF; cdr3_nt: TGCGCCAGCAGCCAAGACCAACTAGCGGGGGGCTCCTACGAGCAGTACTTC
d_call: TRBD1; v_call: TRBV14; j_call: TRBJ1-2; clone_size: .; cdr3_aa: CASSQRTGTTSYGYTF; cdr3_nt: TGTGCCAGCAGCCAAAGGACAGGGACAACTTCCTATGGCTACACCTTC
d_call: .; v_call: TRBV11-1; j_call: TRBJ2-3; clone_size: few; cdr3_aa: CASSSSRISRGVSTDTQYF; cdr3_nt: TGTGCCAGCAGCTCGTCTCGGATCTCCAGGGGAGTTAGCACAGATACGCAGTATTTT
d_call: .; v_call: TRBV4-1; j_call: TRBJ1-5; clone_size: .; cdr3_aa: CASSQDPSYQPQHF; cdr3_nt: TGCGCCAGCAGCCAAGATCCGTCTTATCAGCCCCAGCATTTT
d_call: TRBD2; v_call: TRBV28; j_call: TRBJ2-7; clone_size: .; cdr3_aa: CASSPPERGSYEQYF; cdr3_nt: TGTGCCAGCAGTCCCCCTGAGCGGGGTTCCTACGAGCAGTACTTC
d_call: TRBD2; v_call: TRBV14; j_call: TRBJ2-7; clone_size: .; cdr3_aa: CASSPFVAGESEQYF; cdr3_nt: TGTGCCAGCAGCCCCTTTGTCGCGGGAGAAAGCGAGCAGTACTTC
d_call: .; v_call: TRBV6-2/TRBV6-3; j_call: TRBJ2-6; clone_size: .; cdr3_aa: CASRQERRASGANVLTF; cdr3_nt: TGTGCCAGCAGACAAGAACGCAGGGCGTCTGGGGCCAACGTCCTGACTTTC
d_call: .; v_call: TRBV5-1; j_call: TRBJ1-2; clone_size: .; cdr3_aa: CASTPGLNYGYTF; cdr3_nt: TGCGCCAGCACCCCCGGCCTTAACTATGGCTACACCTTC
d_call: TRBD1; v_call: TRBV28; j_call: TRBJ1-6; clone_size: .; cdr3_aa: CATLDRGINSPLHF; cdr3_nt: TGTGCCACCTTGGACAGGGGGATAAATTCACCCCTCCACTTT
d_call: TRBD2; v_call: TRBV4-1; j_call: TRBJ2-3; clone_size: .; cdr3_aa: CASSPREGKTDTQYF; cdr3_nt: TGCGCCAGCAGCCCGAGGGAGGGTAAGACAGATACGCAGTATTTT
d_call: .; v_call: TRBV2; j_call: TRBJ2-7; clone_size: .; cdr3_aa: CASSSRGVISYEQYF; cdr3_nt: TGTGCCAGCTCCTCCCGGGGCGTTATCTCCTACGAGCAGTACTTC
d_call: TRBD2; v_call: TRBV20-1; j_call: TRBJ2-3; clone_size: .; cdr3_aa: CSAGLAGTTDTQYF; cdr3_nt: TGCAGTGCAGGTCTAGCGGGGACCACAGATACGCAGTATTTT
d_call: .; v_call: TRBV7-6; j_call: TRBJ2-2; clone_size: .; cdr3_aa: CASSVITWSTNTGELFF; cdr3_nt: TGTGCCAGCAGCGTTATAACTTGGTCGACGAACACCGGGGAGCTGTTTTTT
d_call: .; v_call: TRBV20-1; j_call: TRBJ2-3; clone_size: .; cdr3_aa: CSAIRGTDTQYF; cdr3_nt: TGCAGTGCTATTAGGGGCACAGATACGCAGTATTTT
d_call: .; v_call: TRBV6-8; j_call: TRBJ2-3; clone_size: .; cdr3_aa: CASSNNGLADTQYF; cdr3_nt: TGTGCCAGCAGTAACAACGGGTTAGCAGATACGCAGTATTTT
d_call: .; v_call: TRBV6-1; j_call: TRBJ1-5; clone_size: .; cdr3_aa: CASSSGTADYSNQPQHF; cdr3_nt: TGTGCCAGCAGTTCCGGGACGGCCGATTATAGCAATCAGCCCCAGCATTTT
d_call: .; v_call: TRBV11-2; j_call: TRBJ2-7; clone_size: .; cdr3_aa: CASSLQLATHEQYF; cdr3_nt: TGTGCCAGCAGCTTACAACTAGCAACCCACGAGCAGTACTTC
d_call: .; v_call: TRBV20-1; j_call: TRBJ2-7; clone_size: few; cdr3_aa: CSARDQGSSLLHEQYF; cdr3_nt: TGCAGTGCTAGAGATCAAGGGAGTTCTCTCCTCCACGAGCAGTACTTC
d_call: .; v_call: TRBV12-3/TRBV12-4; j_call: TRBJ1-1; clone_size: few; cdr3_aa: CASISQGANTEAFF; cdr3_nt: TGTGCCAGCATCTCACAGGGAGCGAACACTGAAGCTTTCTTT
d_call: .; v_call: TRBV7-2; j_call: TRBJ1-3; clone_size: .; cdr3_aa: CASSLAGREGNTIYF; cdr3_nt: TGTGCCAGCAGCTTAGCGGGGAGGGAAGGAAACACCATATATTTT
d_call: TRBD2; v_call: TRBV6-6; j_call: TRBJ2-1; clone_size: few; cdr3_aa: CASSAWRGNSYNEQFF; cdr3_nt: TGTGCCAGCAGTGCTTGGCGGGGGAATTCCTACAATGAGCAGTTCTTC
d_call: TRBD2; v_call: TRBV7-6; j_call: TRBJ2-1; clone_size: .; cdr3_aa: CASSLVWSSGGYNEQFF; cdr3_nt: TGTGCCAGCAGCTTAGTTTGGTCTAGCGGGGGCTACAATGAGCAGTTCTTC
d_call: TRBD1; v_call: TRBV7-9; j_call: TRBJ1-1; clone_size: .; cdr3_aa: CASREQGANTEAFF; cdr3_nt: TGTGCCAGCAGAGAACAGGGGGCGAACACTGAAGCTTTCTTT
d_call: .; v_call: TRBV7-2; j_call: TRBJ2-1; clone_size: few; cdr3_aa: CASSLALRDIEFF; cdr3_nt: TGTGCCAGCAGCTTAGCGTTGCGGGACATAGAGTTCTTC
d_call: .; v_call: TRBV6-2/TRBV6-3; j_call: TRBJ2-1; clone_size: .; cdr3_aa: CASSPRRDYNEQFF; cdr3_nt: TGTGCCAGCTCCCCGCGCCGGGACTACAATGAGCAGTTCTTC
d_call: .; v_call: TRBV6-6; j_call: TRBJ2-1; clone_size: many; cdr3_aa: CASSLRSYNEQFF; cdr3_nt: TGTGCCAGCAGTTTACGGTCCTACAATGAGCAGTTCTTC
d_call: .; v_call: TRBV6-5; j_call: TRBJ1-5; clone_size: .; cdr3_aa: CASRPRTAFNQPQHF; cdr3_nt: TGTGCCAGCAGGCCGAGGACGGCATTCAATCAGCCCCAGCATTTT